The next 25 T cell receptor beta chains were all read from a single sample in a study of a mutant IDH1 vaccine in newly diagnosed glioma. Time point meaning: baseline, week 1 (first vaccination visit). Treatment in this sample: pre-vaccination baseline after standard-of-care therapy. The assay was immunoSEQ multiplex PCR, and TCRdb's table has in-frame clones only and misses some. The sample contains about 59,000 clones, approximately 91% of which appear only once. Material: PBMCs, obtained from a glioma patient treated with radiotherapy, temozolomide or both. These receptors all stem from a man in his fifties or sixties with glioma.

The chain employs TRBV9 and TRBJ2-3; the D is unclear. This CDR3 region has 12 residues. V was shortened by 3 bases and J by 8 bases, with 10 bases between the two germline ends. CDR1 is SGDLS, CDR2 YYNGEE, per germline. The CDR3 spells CASSADPGTQYF. CDR3 DNA sequence: TGTGCCAGCAGCGCCGACCCTGGTACGCAGTATTTT.

The rearrangement joins TRBV30 to TRBJ2-4; 8 bases map to TRBD1. The CDR3 is 15 amino acids. V lost 8 bases to trimming and J lost 0 bases; unmatched junction nucleotides: 9. Germline CDR1 and CDR2: GTSNPN and SVGIG (reference sequence). The CDR3 sequence is CAGKTGALAKNIQYF. The DNA of the CDR3 is TGTGCCGGGAAGACAGGGGCCCTAGCCAAAAACATTCAGTACTTC.

The genes are TRBV19 and TRBJ2-7, with 10 positions matching TRBD2. V lost 3 bases to trimming and J lost 3 bases; unmatched junction nucleotides: 2. Germline V gives CDR1 LNHDA, CDR2 SQIVND (reference sequence). The CDR3 contains 14 residues. The CDR3 DNA reads TGTGCCAGTAGTATGGGGACTAGCGTCTACGAGCAGTACTTC. Translated, it gives CASSMGTSVYEQYF.

This chain links TRBV21-1 with TRBJ2-6; TRBD1, the table's D call, was not compared with the DNA. TRBV21-1 is a recognized pseudogene. CDR3 length: 22 amino acids. CDR3 DNA sequence: TGTGCCAGCAGCAAAGTGGCAGGGGACCACCCTCTTTCTCTCTCTGGGGCCAACGTCCTGACTTTC. This codes for CASSKVAGDHPLSLSGANVLTF.

The chain joins TRBV27 to TRBJ1-1; D is unclear. CDR3 size: 13 residues. Trimming pared 8 bases from V and 1 base from J, leaving 11 bases between. Germline V CDR1 and CDR2: MNHEY, SMNVEV (reference sequence). CDR3 nucleotide sequence: TGTGCCAGCCGTACGGGATCGAACACTGAAGCTTTCTTT. It yields the protein CASRTGSNTEAFF.

V usage is TRBV28 and J usage is TRBJ1-3, with 7 positions matching TRBD1. The V segment lost 7 bases and the J segment 4 bases; nucleotides outside the gene matches: 10. Germline CDR1 and CDR2: MDHEN and SYDVKM. This CDR3 region has 15 residues. CDR3 region: CASTPGGALGNTIYF. CDR3 nucleotide sequence: TGTGCCAGCACCCCAGGGGGGGCGCTGGGAAACACCATATATTTT.

This clone was seen just once. The gene calls are TRBV9 and TRBJ2-1; no firm D call. Germline assignment: CDR1 SGDLS and CDR2 YYNGEE. V shed 4 bases and J shed 3 bases, with 8 bases lying between them. This CDR3 is 13 amino acids long. As DNA, the CDR3 is TGTGCCAGCAGCTCAAAAATCTACAATGAGCAGTTCTTC. This sequence encodes CASSSKIYNEQFF.

This sequence joins TRBV6-5 and TRBJ2-5, with D perhaps TRBD1 (6 bases). The V end lost 4 bases, the J end lost 2 bases, and 14 bases lay between the germline ends. CDR1 and CDR2 (germline): MNHEY, SVGAGI. The length of the CDR3 is 15 residues. The CDR3 DNA reads TGTGCCAGCAGTTCAGAGACAGGCCCTCAAGAGACCCAGTACTTC. Protein: CASSSETGPQETQYF.

This chain connects TRBV11-1 to TRBJ2-7, with a tentative D call TRBD2 (5 bases). Germline V gene data show CDR1 as SGHAT and CDR2 as FQDESV (reference sequence). This CDR3 region has 15 residues. V was shortened by 1 base and J by 1 base, with 11 bases between the two germline ends. CDR3 sequence: CASSLGLLGSYEQYF. CDR3 nucleotide sequence: TGTGCCAGCAGCTTAGGACTACTGGGATCCTACGAGCAGTACTTC.

The V call is TRBV5-1, the J call TRBJ2-1; 11 nucleotides line up with TRBD2. There are 15 residues in the CDR3. Germline trimming cut 4 bases from V and 6 bases from J; bases unmatched to any gene: 6. In germline, CDR1 is SGHRS, CDR2 YFSETQ. The CDR3 loop is CASSLTSGSSNEQFF. CDR3 DNA: TGCGCCAGCAGCCTTACTAGCGGGAGTAGCAATGAGCAGTTCTTC.

V and J are TRBV4-1 and TRBJ2-5; D uncertain. Germline V gives CDR1 MGHRA, CDR2 YSYEKL. The CDR3 consists of 14 residues. V was cut by 4 bases and J by 2 bases, with 11 bases left in between. The CDR3 region is CASSLREGQETQYF. The CDR3 DNA is TGCGCCAGCAGCCTTAGGGAAGGGCAAGAGACCCAGTACTTC.

The V gene is TRBV2, the J gene TRBJ2-2, with 13 positions matching TRBD2. The CDR3 contains 17 residues. CDR1 is SNHLY and CDR2 is FYNNEI in the germline V gene. The J segment lost 4 bases and the V segment lost 6 bases, leaving 8 bases of the junction unmatched. Written as DNA, the CDR3 is TGTGCCAGCAGGAGGGGACTAGCGGGGTTCACCACCGGGGAGCTGTTTTTT. Its protein is CASRRGLAGFTTGELFF.

In this sample, this clone is medium-sized. The chain joins TRBV5-1 to TRBJ2-5; TRBD2 matches at 8 bases. From germline, CDR1 is SGHRS and CDR2 YFSETQ. J lost 5 bases, V lost 5 bases, and 11 bases had no gene match. The CDR3 spans 15 residues. The CDR3 is CASRYTGTRGETQYF. The CDR3 coding sequence is TGCGCCAGCAGATATACCGGGACTAGAGGGGAGACCCAGTACTTC.

CDR3 sequence reads: CASSISGEGTVNQPQHF. The CDR3 DNA reads TGTGCCAGTAGTATCTCCGGCGAAGGGACAGTTAATCAGCCCCAGCATTTT. The chain couples TRBV19 to TRBJ1-5; 7 nucleotides match TRBD1. Trimming removed 3 bases from V and 4 bases from J; junction bases left unmatched: 12. The CDR3 has 17 amino acids. CDR1 and CDR2 (germline): LNHDA, SQIVND (reference sequence).

The CDR3 loop reads CASSFTTGRGQQYF. The CDR3 nucleotides read TGTGCCAGCAGCTTTACGACAGGGAGGGGCCAGCAGTACTTC. V usage is TRBV5-8 and J usage is TRBJ2-7; D is tentatively TRBD1 or TRBD2 (7 bases each). In germline, CDR1 is SGHTS, CDR2 YDEGEE. The V end lost 2 bases, the J end lost 8 bases, and 17 bases lay between the germline ends. This CDR3 contains 14 residues.

The chain has TRBV6-5 and TRBJ2-3, with 7 bases that match TRBD1. The V gene end was trimmed by 5 bases and the J gene end by 2 bases; junction bases not matched to a gene: 7. Germline V gene sequence: CDR1 MNHEY, CDR2 SVGAGI. This CDR3 region has 15 residues. The CDR3 DNA reads as TGTGCCAGCAGTCTCGGACAGGACCCCACAGATACGCAGTATTTT. Its translation: CASSLGQDPTDTQYF.

The V gene is TRBV6-5, the J gene TRBJ1-1; 7 bases match TRBD1. The CDR3 sequence is 15 residues long. V lost 6 bases to trimming and J lost 1 base; unmatched junction nucleotides: 8. Germline CDR1 MNHEY, CDR2 SVGAGI. In DNA form, the CDR3 reads TGTGCCAGCAGGGCCCCGGGACAGCCGAACACTGAAGCTTTCTTT. As protein: CASRAPGQPNTEAFF.

The V call is TRBV9, the J call TRBJ2-5; 12 bases align to TRBD2. The CDR3 is 16 amino acids. Germline V gives CDR1 SGDLS, CDR2 YYNGEE. V dropped 4 bases and J dropped 4; count of bases not matched to a gene: 8. CDR3 bases: TGTGCCAGCAGCTCCTCTAGCGGGGGGGCCCCAGAGACCCAGTACTTC. It yields the protein CASSSSSGGAPETQYF. The full variable domain, in which reference TRBV9 and TRBJ2-5 provide the parts outside the CDR3, is DSGVTQTPKHLITATGQRVTLRCSPRSGDLSVYWYQQSLDQGLQFLIQYYNGEERAKGNILERFSAQQFPDLHSELNLSSLELGDSALYFCASSSSSGGAPETQYFGPGTRLLVL.

The table lists this clone with a count of one. This chain uses TRBV29-1 with TRBJ2-1; D possibly uses TRBD1 or TRBD2 (6 bases each). The V gene's germline CDR1 is SQVTM and CDR2 ANQGSEA. The V end lost 7 bases, the J end lost 0 bases, and 16 bases lay between the germline ends. The CDR3 runs to 15 residues. CDR3 bases: TGCAGCGCGGTGGGGGCGGGACTCTCCTACAATGAGCAGTTCTTC. It encodes CSAVGAGLSYNEQFF.

This clone was observed once. J is TRBJ2-7 and V is TRBV9; D not resolved. Trimming shortened V by 4 bases and J by 2 bases, and 10 bases separated the two germline ends. There are 13 residues in the CDR3. Germline values: CDR1 SGDLS, CDR2 YYNGEE. This chain's CDR3 is CASSYSDTYEQYF. DNA for the CDR3: TGTGCCAGCAGCTACAGTGATACCTACGAGCAGTACTTC.

In DNA form, the CDR3 reads TGTGCCAGCAGTTTCTTTTGGGACAGTAAAGAAGCCTACGAGCAGTACTTC. Translation: CASSFFWDSKEAYEQYF. The chain joins TRBV27 to TRBJ2-7; 7 nucleotides align to TRBD1. The CDR3 consists of 17 residues. The J segment lost 2 bases and the V segment lost 3 bases, leaving 13 bases of the junction unmatched. The germline V gene has CDR1 MNHEY and CDR2 SMNVEV (reference sequence).

J is TRBJ2-1 and V is TRBV7-3; D remains ambiguous. CDR1 is SGHTA and CDR2 is FQGTGA in the germline V gene. This CDR3 has 12 residues. The CDR3 loop reads CARGTTYNEQFF. CDR3 nucleotide sequence: TGTGCACGAGGCACAACCTACAATGAGCAGTTCTTC.

This chain uses TRBV28 with TRBJ1-6; unclear D gene. The CDR3 has 15 residues. Germline CDR1 and CDR2: MDHEN and SYDVKM. V lost 5 bases and J lost 15, with 23 bases in between. The CDR3 coding sequence is TGTGCCAGCAGTCCTCCCGGAACCATAAAACGACTCCTCCACTTT. Protein sequence: CASSPPGTIKRLLHF.

The CDR3 region is CASSDRLAGGSDEQFF. DNA for the CDR3: TGTGCCAGTAGTGACCGACTAGCGGGAGGATCCGATGAGCAGTTCTTC. The rearrangement links TRBV19 to TRBJ2-1, with 13 bases fitting TRBD2. The length of the CDR3 is 16 residues. Losses at the gene ends were 5 bases for V and 8 bases for J; bases not matched to a gene: 9. The germline gives CDR1 LNHDA, CDR2 SQIVND (reference sequence).

This clone was recorded once. The rearrangement uses TRBV7-2 and TRBJ2-4; unclear D gene. The CDR3 runs to 15 residues. Germline CDR1 is SGHTA and CDR2 is FQGNSA. Trimming took 1 base from V and 5 from J, leaving 12 bases between them. CDR3 nucleotides: TGTGCCAGCAGCTTAGATAGTCGCCTAGAAAACATTCAGTACTTC. It codes for CASSLDSRLENIQYF.